This T cell receptor beta chain was sequenced during a study of a mutant IDH1 vaccine in newly diagnosed glioma. Produced via immunoSEQ multiplex PCR; TCRdb's table is partial and in-frame only. Here the sample spans fewer than 95,000 clones, 80% to 90% being singletons. The germline V gene has CDR1 MDHEN and CDR2 SYDVKM. The length of the CDR3 is 14 residues. V gave up 8 bases and J gave up 4 bases, with 15 bases separating them. Comments on this clone: Its cognate antigen is unknown.

Time point indicated: week 47, end of study. Every vaccine dose comprised 300 ug of mutant IDH1 20-mer peptide plus topical imiquimod. The receptor was isolated from a man aged 35 to 55 with glioma. The J gene is TRBJ2-1, the V gene TRBV28; D is possibly TRBD2 (5 bases). The specimen was PBMCs, collected from a glioma patient whose treatment included an IDH1 peptide vaccine. For the CDR3, the DNA is TGTGCCAGCCGCGAGGGCGGGCAGTACAATGAGCAGTTCTTC. Its protein is CASREGGQYNEQFF. Complete variable domain (other parts from reference TRBV28 and TRBJ2-1): DVKVTQSSRYLVKRTGEKVFLECVQDMDHENMFWYRQDPGLGLRLIYFSYDVKMKEKGDIPEGYSVSREKKERFSLILESASTNQTSMYLCASREGGQYNEQFFGPGTRLTVL.